This TCR beta chain was found in a study of regulatory T cells in long-lasting Graves disease. The CDR3 has 16 residues. The V gene's germline CDR1 is MNHNS and CDR2 SASEGT. Time point here: newly diagnosed GD, antithyroid drugs for less than 3 months. Isolated PBMC RNA provided the starting material for the TCR library. Arm-PCR of CDR3 regions and iRepertoire HTBI primers were used to build TCR beta libraries. MiXCR, run by TCRdb on the multiplex PCR reads, gives a single entry per CDR3 protein. Among hundreds of thousands of distinct CDR3 sequences listed, less than 20% were seen once. These data were likewise used in another study, on T cells in Graves' hyperthyroidism and ophthalmopathy. That investigation notes: The primer set for the first-round RT-PCR of the TCR CDR3 was HTBI.

This sequence was found in a woman under 40 with Graves disease. The sample here was peripheral blood mononuclear cells (PBMCs), taken at new diagnosis, from a patient treated with antithyroid drugs. The chain has TRBV6-1 and TRBJ2-3; D is possibly TRBD2 (5 bases). The DNA end favors TRBJ2-7, so the J call may be wrong. The CDR3 region is CASNQGRGSESYEQYF. The DNA for the CDR3 is TGTGCCAGCAATCAAGGGAGAGGGTCAGAAAGCTACGAGCAGTACTTC.